Below are 26 T cell receptor beta chains sequenced from a single sample in a study of T cells in tuberculosis. The time point: new active TB diagnosis, blood taken before or within 7 days of starting treatment. Here immunoSEQ multiplex PCR was the method, and the copy in TCRdb shows in-frame clones only, minus some. Of fewer than 55,000 clones listed, about 95% are singletons. Material: PBMCs, obtained at tuberculosis diagnosis. The receptors come from an adult with tuberculosis.

This sequence joins TRBV5-1 and TRBJ1-1; a weak D match, TRBD1 (6 bases). In germline, CDR1 is SGHRS, CDR2 YFSETQ. The V and J ends lost 1 base and 1 base respectively, with 17 bases between them. The length of the CDR3 is 17 residues. The CDR3 DNA reads as TGCGCCAGCAGCTTGAGAGGAACAGGGTGGGGGAACACTGAAGCTTTCTTT. Translating it yields CASSLRGTGWGNTEAFF. The full variable domain, completed using reference TRBV5-1 and TRBJ1-1, is KAGVTQTPRYLIKTRGQQVTLSCSPISGHRSVSWYQQTPGQGLQFLFEYFSETQRNKGNFPGRFSGRQFSNSRSEMNVSTLELGDSALYLCASSLRGTGWGNTEAFFGQGTRLTVV.

A single count supports this clone. This rearrangement joins TRBV4-3 to TRBJ2-3; 11 nucleotides agree with TRBD2. From germline, CDR1 is LGHNA and CDR2 YSLEER. The CDR3 loop spans 16 amino acids. V dropped 4 bases and J dropped 1; count of bases not matched to a gene: 4. The DNA for the CDR3 is TGCGCCAGCAGCCGTACTAGCGGGAGTGGCACAGATACGCAGTATTTT. Amino acid sequence: CASSRTSGSGTDTQYF.

This clone is labeled as medium-sized. This rearrangement joins TRBV4-3 to TRBJ2-7, with 7 bases aligning to TRBD2. Germline values: CDR1 LGHNA, CDR2 YSLEER. With 1 base clipped from V and 3 bases from J, the junction kept 9 bases outside the gene matches. The CDR3 is made up of 16 amino acids. As DNA, the CDR3 is TGCGCCAGCAGCCAAGCCTTGGGGGGGTCTCTCTACGAGCAGTACTTC. As protein: CASSQALGGSLYEQYF.

The J gene is TRBJ2-1, the V gene TRBV7-2; 13 nucleotides line up with TRBD2. Germline-derived CDR1 and CDR2 are SGHTA and FQGNSA. This CDR3 has 14 amino acids. Trimming cost V 5 bases and J 13 bases; bases outside gene matches: 8. The CDR3, as DNA: TGTGCCAGCAGCCTGCTGACTAGCGGGAGGCAACAGTTCTTC. Translation: CASSLLTSGRQQFF. Using reference TRBV7-2 and TRBJ2-1 for the parts outside the CDR3, the full variable domain is GAGVSQSPSNKVTEKGKDVELRCDPISGHTALYWYRQSLGQGLEFLIYFQGNSAPDKSGLPSDRFSAERTGGSVSTLTIQRTQQEDSAVYLCASSLLTSGRQQFFGPGTRLTVL.

The chain carries TRBV6-6 and TRBJ2-5; D ambiguous. Looked up from germline, CDR1 is MNHNY and CDR2 is SVGAGI (reference sequence). The CDR3 extends over 16 amino acids. Trimming stripped 2 bases from V and 5 bases from J, with 18 bases between. CDR3 in amino acids: CASSYGFGNERETQYF. The CDR3 DNA reads as TGTGCCAGCAGTTACGGATTCGGAAACGAGAGGGAGACCCAGTACTTC.

The chain links TRBV10-3 to TRBJ1-4, with D possibly being TRBD1 (6 bases). V shed 4 bases and J shed 5 bases, with 14 bases lying between them. The CDR3 consists of 15 residues. Germline-derived CDR1 and CDR2 are ENHRY and SYGVKD. The CDR3: CAISGSDRLNEKLFF. The CDR3 DNA reads as TGTGCCATCAGTGGATCGGACAGACTCAATGAAAAACTGTTTTTT.

The chain couples TRBV11-3 to TRBJ2-2; possible D gene TRBD2, 6 bases. The V end was cut by 3 bases, the J end by 1 base, with 12 bases between. Per the germline V gene, CDR1 is SGHNT and CDR2 is YENEEA. The CDR3 contains 16 residues. CDR3 bases: TGTGCCAGCAGCTTCGGAGTGGGGGGGAACACCGGGGAGCTGTTTTTT. This codes for CASSFGVGGNTGELFF. The whole variable domain, filled in from reference TRBV11-3 and TRBJ2-2, reads EAGVVQSPRYKIIEKKQPVAFWCNPISGHNTLYWYLQNLGQGPELLIRYENEEAVDDSQLPKDRFSAERLKGVDSTLKIQPAELGDSAVYLCASSFGVGGNTGELFFGEGSRLTVL.

The gene calls are TRBV9 and TRBJ2-7; 9 bases match TRBD2. CDR1 SGDLS and CDR2 YYNGEE come from the germline V gene. CDR3 size: 17 residues. V shed 3 bases and J 4 bases; nucleotides not matched to a gene: 14. This CDR3 is CASSGTSGRQPGYEQYF. CDR3 nucleotides: TGTGCCAGCAGCGGAACTAGCGGGCGCCAACCCGGTTACGAGCAGTACTTC.

This clone was seen once. The gene calls are TRBV28 and TRBJ1-2, with D maybe TRBD1 (5 bases). V was cut by 5 bases and J by 2 bases, with 12 bases left in between. The germline gives CDR1 MDHEN, CDR2 SYDVKM. The CDR3 spans 14 residues. The CDR3 DNA follows: TGTGCCAGCAGTACCCCAGGGCTCAACTATGGCTACACCTTC. This codes for CASSTPGLNYGYTF.

The gene calls are TRBV19 and TRBJ2-1, with 13 positions matching TRBD2. In germline, CDR1 is LNHDA, CDR2 SQIVND (reference sequence). The CDR3 has 16 residues. V lost 10 bases to trimming and J lost 9 bases; unmatched junction nucleotides: 15. The CDR3 sequence is CATRTSGRALTTEQFF. As DNA, the CDR3 is TGTGCCACCCGAACTAGCGGGAGGGCCCTCACCACTGAGCAGTTCTTC.

In its sample, this clone was seen once. The chain has TRBV4-2 and TRBJ2-7; D may be TRBD1 (5 bases). Trimming stripped 0 bases from V and 3 bases from J, with 9 bases between. The CDR3 runs 14 residues. Germline V CDR1 and CDR2: LGHNA, YNFKEQ. The CDR3 protein is CASSQDIGVYEQYF. The CDR3 bases are TGTGCCAGCAGCCAAGATATAGGGGTCTACGAGCAGTACTTC.

The chain has TRBV28 and TRBJ1-2; 7 positions match TRBD1. The V and J ends lost 7 bases and 5 bases, in that order; junction bases with no gene match: 13. Germline CDR1 MDHEN, CDR2 SYDVKM. The CDR3 runs to 15 residues. The CDR3 spells CASKYRGELRYGYTF. Here the CDR3 DNA reads TGTGCCAGCAAGTACAGGGGAGAGCTTCGGTATGGCTACACCTTC.

This CDR3 reads CASFAGAGREQFF. As DNA, the CDR3 is TGTGCCAGCTTTGCGGGAGCGGGAAGGGAGCAGTTCTTC. This chain links TRBV6-5 with TRBJ2-1, with TRBD2 matching over 7 bases. The trim removed 8 bases at V and 10 bases at J, leaving 11 bases unmatched. Germline CDR1 and CDR2: MNHEY and SVGAGI. The CDR3 has 13 amino acids.

V gene TRBV7-9 combines with J gene TRBJ2-1, with 14 positions matching TRBD2. Trimming cost V 8 bases and J 8 bases; bases outside gene matches: 11. This CDR3 is 16 amino acids long. Germline V gene data show CDR1 as SEHNR and CDR2 as FQNEAQ (reference sequence). The CDR3, as DNA: TGTGCCAGCGATTCCCCCGGGACTAGCGGGAGACATGAGCAGTTCTTC. It translates to CASDSPGTSGRHEQFF.

The rearrangement links TRBV5-1 to TRBJ2-1; TRBD2 aligns across 12 bases. Germline CDR1 is SGHRS and CDR2 is YFSETQ. The length of the CDR3 is 15 residues. Unmatched junction bases numbered 5, after V lost 6 bases and J lost 4 bases. The CDR3 DNA reads TGCGCCAGCAAGGGTCTAGCGGGAGGGTACAATGAGCAGTTCTTC. Protein sequence: CASKGLAGGYNEQFF.

This clone appeared a single time. The chain joins TRBV7-9 to TRBJ2-5; possible D gene TRBD1, 6 bases. Germline loops: CDR1 SEHNR, CDR2 FQNEAQ (reference sequence). The ends were cut back, 1 base at V and 2 bases at J, with 11 bases in the middle. The CDR3 runs to 15 residues. CDR3 sequence reads: CASSLGHRVQETQYF. DNA for the CDR3: TGTGCCAGCAGCTTAGGACACAGGGTTCAAGAGACCCAGTACTTC.

V and J are TRBV21-1 and TRBJ2-1; the D call in the table, TRBD2, was not verified against the DNA. TRBV21-1 has pseudogene status. The CDR3 is made up of 14 amino acids. CDR3 residues: CASSSSGRLNEQFF. In nucleotides, the CDR3 is TGTGCCAGCAGCAGTAGCGGGAGGTTAAATGAGCAGTTCTTC.

The rearrangement joins TRBV7-8 to TRBJ1-1; D is uncertain. Trimming cost V 5 bases and J 5 bases, with 33 bases left between them. CDR3 length equals 20 residues. CDR1 is SGHVS and CDR2 is FQNEAQ in the germline V gene. CDR3: CASSPSNIRSSRWEETEAFF. The CDR3 DNA follows: TGTGCCAGCAGCCCGTCAAATATTAGGTCGAGCCGATGGGAGGAGACTGAAGCTTTCTTT.

The V and J genes are TRBV7-6 and TRBJ2-5, with 8 bases that match TRBD2. Losses at the gene ends were 3 bases for V and 5 bases for J; bases not matched to a gene: 5. Germline CDR1 is SGHVS and CDR2 is FNYEAQ. The CDR3 has 14 amino acids. CDR3 DNA: TGTGCCAGCAGCTTCCTAGCGGGTGGGGAGACCCAGTACTTC. It specifies CASSFLAGGETQYF.

The chain employs TRBV28 and TRBJ2-7; 16 bases are shared with TRBD2. The CDR3 covers 21 residues. J was trimmed by 7 bases and V by 5 bases; bases with no gene match: 23. Germline assignment: CDR1 MDHEN and CDR2 SYDVKM. The CDR3 loop is CASSASSPGLAGGVRTREQYF. The DNA for the CDR3 is TGTGCCAGCAGTGCATCCTCCCCGGGACTAGCGGGAGGGGTGCGGACGAGGGAGCAGTACTTC.

A single count supports this clone. The chain employs TRBV27 and TRBJ2-4; weak D call: TRBD2 (6 bases). The CDR3 has 14 amino acids. Trimming stripped 2 bases from V and 7 bases from J, with 12 bases between. Germline V gene lookup returns CDR1 MNHEY and CDR2 SMNVEV (reference sequence). DNA of the CDR3: TGTGCCAGCAGTTTAGGGACTTACCAGAACATTCAGTACTTC. Its translation is CASSLGTYQNIQYF.

This chain links TRBV15 with TRBJ1-2; no clear D. Trimming stripped 0 bases from V and 4 bases from J, with 15 bases between. This CDR3 is built from 16 residues. Germline loops: CDR1 LNHNV, CDR2 YYDKDF (reference sequence). Here the CDR3 DNA reads TGTGCCACCAGCAGAGATCGTTCCGGAGGGAGCTATGGCTACACCTTC. Its protein is CATSRDRSGGSYGYTF.

The gene calls are TRBV4-1 and TRBJ2-3; maybe TRBD2 (6 bases). V lost 4 bases and J 3 bases, leaving 14 bases between the germline ends. This CDR3 region has 15 residues. Germline values: CDR1 MGHRA, CDR2 YSYEKL. This CDR3 is CASSRIAAGTDTQYF. For the CDR3, the DNA is TGCGCCAGCAGCCGCATCGCGGCGGGGACAGATACGCAGTATTTT.

The rearrangement uses TRBV7-9 and TRBJ1-4; D may be TRBD1 (6 bases). This CDR3 is 17 amino acids long. Germline CDR1 is SEHNR and CDR2 is FQNEAQ (reference sequence). Trimming took off 2 bases at V and 8 bases at J, with 21 bases between the two ends. The CDR3 DNA reads TGTGCCAGCAGCTTATCTCAGGGGCTTGTTTTGAAGGAAAAACTGTTTTTT. Translating it yields CASSLSQGLVLKEKLFF.

This rearrangement joins TRBV15 to TRBJ2-1, with 10 bases lining up with TRBD2. V was pared by 3 bases and J by 0 bases, with 2 bases of the junction left unmatched. The CDR3 has 16 amino acids. Looked up from germline, CDR1 is LNHNV and CDR2 is YYDKDF (reference sequence). CDR3 in amino acids: CATSRGLANSYNEQFF. The CDR3 coding sequence is TGTGCCACCAGCAGGGGACTAGCGAACTCCTACAATGAGCAGTTCTTC. Complete variable domain (other parts from reference TRBV15 and TRBJ2-1): DAMVIQNPRYQVTQFGKPVTLSCSQTLNHNVMYWYQQKSSQAPKLLFHYYDKDFNNEADTPDNFQSRRPNTSFCFLDIRSPGLGDTAMYLCATSRGLANSYNEQFFGPGTRLTVL.

The chain joins TRBV7-8 to TRBJ2-7, with 7 positions matching TRBD2. Germline lookup yields CDR1 SGHVS and CDR2 FQNEAQ. There are 16 residues in the CDR3. The junction had 19 bases not matched to a gene; V was cut back by 6 bases and J by 8 bases. CDR3: CASRSSGSGSTRKQYF. CDR3 in DNA: TGTGCCAGCAGAAGCTCCGGTAGCGGGTCTACGAGGAAGCAGTACTTC.